This T cell receptor (beta chain) appears in the sequencing data of a study of Ad26.COV2.S vaccination and SARS-CoV-2 variants. Study as a whole: Trial arm assignment for the donor was COV1001 Ad26.COV2.S. Donor got 5x10^10 or 1x10^11 viral particles of Ad26.COV2.S.

Concerning this clone itself: Its specificity is unknown.

Treatment reported: about 20 received Ad26.COV2.S at low or high dose, single or two shots; several received placebo; per-sample allocation not given. Specimens were obtained on day 63 following the first vaccine or placebo injection. Boston hosted the donor, who was an adult aged 18-55 years. Study conclusions and caveats: Possibly, TCR breadth and depth analyses underestimated total T cell responses.

V lost 5 bases to trimming and J lost 3 bases, with 10 bases between them. Germline CDR1 is SGHVS and CDR2 is FQNEAQ. The CDR3 sequence is 14 residues long. The data were produced by immunoSEQ multiplex PCR, yet TCRdb's version contains in-frame clones alone and is incomplete. The sample comprises 380,000 or so clones, about 88% of which are singletons, and 6.4% rests with the top ten. The chain combines TRBV7-8 with TRBJ1-4; D possibly corresponds to TRBD1 (5 bases). This sample comprised peripheral blood, obtained in a trial of Ad26.COV2.S vaccine versus placebo. The clonotype was recovered from a person aged 18-60 years who received the Ad26.COV2.S COVID-19 vaccine or a placebo. CDR3 sequence: CASSRGGSNEKLFF. Written as DNA, the CDR3 is TGTGCCAGCAGCCGGGGGGGTTCTAATGAAAAACTGTTTTTT.